These 5 T cell receptor beta chains share one sample of origin, sequenced in a study of T cell repertoires in cytomegalovirus infection. These receptors have no identified antigens. Each CDR3 protein is one row after TCRdb ran MiXCR on the reads. The profile shows around 99,000 distinct CDR3 sequences, roughly 30% of them singletons. The sample here was CD8+ T cells from cultured PBMCs, taken from culture after CMV antigen stimulation. These receptors were obtained from a human donor in good health (CMV status not recorded). Some clones in this sample may be carry-over from other donors' samples.

The chain is built from TRBV12-3 or TRBV12-4 and TRBJ1-5, with D possibly being TRBD1 (6 bases). V lost 6 bases and J lost 5, with 14 bases in between. The CDR3 has 14 amino acids. In nucleotides, the CDR3 is TGTGCCAGCAGAGATAGCGGGGGCCATCAGCCCCAGCATTTT. It codes for CASRDSGGHQPQHF.

This clonotype was seen many times. V gene TRBV7-2 combines with J gene TRBJ2-3; 12 bases match TRBD2. From germline, CDR1 is SGHTA and CDR2 FQGNSA. With 3 bases clipped from V and 8 bases from J, the junction kept 9 bases outside the gene matches. The CDR3 consists of 16 residues. CDR3 nucleotides: TGTGCCAGCAGCTTCCGACTAGCGGGGGACCAGGGTACGCAGTATTTT. Translation gives CASSFRLAGDQGTQYF.

The sample holds a few counts of this clonotype. Here the CDR3 reads CASSKTGTGGRNGELFF. CDR3 nucleotide sequence: TGTGCCAGCAGTAAGACCGGGACAGGGGGTCGGAACGGGGAGCTGTTTTTT. The chain employs TRBV6-6 and TRBJ2-2, with 11 bases lining up with TRBD1. This CDR3 contains 17 residues. With 5 bases clipped from V and 7 bases from J, the junction kept 12 bases outside the gene matches. Germline V gene data show CDR1 as MNHNY and CDR2 as SVGAGI (reference sequence).

The chain carries TRBV7-9 and TRBJ2-4, with 7 bases fitting TRBD2. The CDR3 runs to 18 residues. The V gene's germline CDR1 is SEHNR and CDR2 FQNEAQ (reference sequence). Losses at the gene ends were 1 base for V and 5 bases for J; bases not matched to a gene: 14. This CDR3 reads CASSLGILRRGRENIQYF. The CDR3 DNA is TGTGCCAGCAGCTTAGGGATCCTCCGGCGGGGGAGGGAAAACATTCAGTACTTC.

The chain has TRBV20-1 and TRBJ1-5; 9 positions match TRBD1. Looked up from germline, CDR1 is DFQATT and CDR2 is SNEGSKA (reference sequence). Trimming cost V 6 bases and J 6 bases; bases outside gene matches: 9. The CDR3 is made up of 14 amino acids. The CDR3 loop is CSAGGQGRFQPQHF. CDR3 nucleotide sequence: TGCAGTGCCGGGGGACAGGGTAGGTTTCAGCCCCAGCATTTT.